This T cell receptor (beta chain) was retrieved from a study of technical replicates of blood from several donors. V lost 4 bases and J lost 0, with 4 bases in between. This CDR3 is built from 13 residues. The germline gives CDR1 ENHRY, CDR2 SYGVKD. Assay used: immunoSEQ multiplex PCR; TCRdb lists only in-frame clones, some missing. The sample has nearly 70,000 clones, 80% to 95% seen once. This chain connects TRBV10-3 to TRBJ2-1, with D unresolved. Input material: PBMCs. The sequence came from a human donor in good health. Some clones in this sample may be carry-over from other donors' samples. CDR3 in DNA: TGTGCCATCAGTGCTAGCTCCTACAATGAGCAGTTCTTC. Translating it yields CAISASSYNEQFF.